A single sample is the source of the 32 T cell receptor beta chains below, sequenced in a study of T cells in Graves' hyperthyroidism and ophthalmopathy. TCR beta CDR3 regions were amplified from RNA transcripts. Carried out on the TCR CDR3, a first-round RT-PCR used the HTBI primer set. A single record per CDR3 protein comes from TCRdb applying MiXCR to the multiplex PCR reads. Here the sample spans about 510,000 distinct CDR3 sequences, around 15% being singletons. Sample: blood. The receptors here all came from a woman aged 40 to 55 with Graves' hyperthyroidism.

J is TRBJ1-4 and V is TRBV13; D uncertain. The V gene lost 0 bases and the J gene lost 3 bases, with 8 bases spanning the gap. CDR1 and CDR2 (germline): PRHDT, FYEKMQ (reference sequence). The CDR3 runs 15 residues. The CDR3 DNA reads TGTGCCAGCAGCTTAGGAGGGCCACCTAATGAAAAACTGTTTTTT. It translates to CASSLGGPPNEKLFF.

The chain is built from TRBV24-1 and TRBJ1-2; the D is unclear. The CDR3 extends over 13 amino acids. Trimming took off 0 bases at V and 8 bases at J, with 9 bases between the two ends. Germline CDR1 reads KGHDR; CDR2 reads SFDVKD. CDR3 sequence (DNA): TGTGCCACCAGTGATTTGCTGGGGTTCGGCTACACCTTC. Amino acids: CATSDLLGFGYTF.

The chain joins TRBV6-1 to TRBJ2-1; D is unresolved. Germline lookup yields CDR1 MNHNS and CDR2 SASEGT. This CDR3 spans 14 amino acids. Trimming took off 7 bases at V and 0 bases at J, with 10 bases between the two ends. Written as DNA, the CDR3 is TGTGCCAGCACCGACTCCGACTCCTACAATGAGCAGTTCTTC. Its protein is CASTDSDSYNEQFF.

V and J are TRBV20-1 and TRBJ2-1; 8 bases align to TRBD2. Per the germline V gene, CDR1 is DFQATT and CDR2 is SNEGSKA (reference sequence). With 6 bases clipped from V and 6 bases from J, the junction kept 10 bases outside the gene matches. This CDR3 contains 14 residues. In DNA form, the CDR3 reads TGCAGTGCCATAAGCGGGAGTGGGAGCAATGAGCAGTTCTTC. Its translation: CSAISGSGSNEQFF.

The DNA for the CDR3 is TGTGCCAGCAGTTACTCAGGGGACAGGGAAAATTCACCCCTCCACTTT. It specifies CASSYSGDRENSPLHF. The chain carries TRBV6-2 or TRBV6-3 and TRBJ1-6, with TRBD1 matching 9 bases. The ends lost 0 bases at V and 7 bases at J; junction bases unmatched: 4. The CDR3 sequence is 16 residues long. Germline CDR1 MNHEY, CDR2 SVGEGT.

This clonotype was detected a few times. A much larger clonotype is one base distant, so this may be a read error. The gene calls are TRBV12-3 or TRBV12-4 and TRBJ1-1, with a possible D match to TRBD1 (6 bases). The CDR3 consists of 17 residues. CDR3 in DNA: TGTGCCAGCAGTCCCGCCGGGGGCCCTAGCATGAACACTGAAGCTTCCTTT. Translation: CASSPAGGPSMNTEASF.

This clonotype has a count of ten or more. The gene calls are TRBV19 and TRBJ2-1; D gene ambiguous. The CDR3 totals 18 residues. CDR1 LNHDA and CDR2 SQIVND come from the germline V gene (reference sequence). V lost 8 bases, J lost 5 bases, and 28 bases lay in between. The CDR3 region has the DNA TGTGCCAGTCGCGTTCAAGGGTTCGACCGCTTTGGGGACAATGAGCAGTTCTTC. Protein product: CASRVQGFDRFGDNEQFF.

The rearrangement uses TRBV27 and TRBJ1-4, with 7 bases lining up with TRBD1. This CDR3 contains 14 residues. V gave up 6 bases and J gave up 5 bases; unmatched junction bases: 6. Germline V gives CDR1 MNHEY, CDR2 SMNVEV (reference sequence). CDR3 bases: TGTGCCAGCAGGGTGACAGGGACAAATGAAAAACTGTTTTTT. It specifies CASRVTGTNEKLFF. The entire variable domain, with the rest obtained from reference TRBV27 and TRBJ1-4, is as follows: EAQVTQNPRYLITVTGKKLTVTCSQNMNHEYMSWYRQDPGLGLRQIYYSMNVEVTDKGDVPEGYKVSRKEKRNFPLILESPSPNQTSLYFCASRVTGTNEKLFFGSGTQLSVL.

This clonotype was observed many times. This sequence joins TRBV18 and TRBJ2-1; 13 bases match TRBD2. Germline CDR1 reads KGHSH; CDR2 reads LQKENI. V lost 3 bases and J lost 8; bases outside the gene matches: 4. The CDR3 loop spans 15 amino acids. The CDR3 here is CASSPGTSGNHEQFF. CDR3 in DNA: TGTGCCAGCTCACCGGGGACTAGCGGGAACCATGAGCAGTTCTTC.

This clonotype was found many times. The chain recombines TRBV12-5 with TRBJ2-1; D unclear. The CDR3 has 11 residues. Germline CDR1 is LGHNT and CDR2 is FRNRAP. V was cut by 7 bases and J by 2 bases, with 3 bases left in between. This CDR3 reads CASAPYNEQFF. The CDR3 DNA is TGTGCTAGTGCCCCCTACAATGAGCAGTTCTTC.

This clonotype was seen many times. The rearrangement joins TRBV7-8 to TRBJ1-2; maybe TRBD1 (5 bases). Germline loops: CDR1 SGHVS, CDR2 FQNEAQ. The CDR3 covers 16 residues. V was clipped by 5 bases and J by 4 bases, with 20 bases between them. Here the CDR3 DNA reads TGTGCCAGCAGCCACGCTCCGGGGGGTCTGGGCTATGGCTACACCTTC. It translates to CASSHAPGGLGYGYTF.

This clonotype was seen a few times. The chain employs TRBV28 and TRBJ1-5; D not resolved. The ends were cut back, 1 base at V and 2 bases at J, with 9 bases in the middle. The germline V gene encodes CDR1 MDHEN and CDR2 SYDVKM. The CDR3 totals 15 residues. CDR3 amino acids: CASSLFPVGNQPQHF. Here the CDR3 DNA reads TGTGCCAGCAGTTTATTTCCAGTCGGCAATCAGCCCCAGCATTTT.

This clonotype was seen many times. The chain joins TRBV3-1 to TRBJ2-3, with D perhaps TRBD1 (6 bases). The CDR3 extends over 17 amino acids. V was cut by 1 base and J by 2 bases, with 16 bases left in between. CDR1 is LGHDT and CDR2 is YNNKEL in the germline V gene (reference sequence). CDR3 nucleotides: TGTGCCAGCAGCCAAGGATTCCCGACAGGCCCCACAGATACGCAGTATTTT. It encodes CASSQGFPTGPTDTQYF.

The V call is TRBV25-1, the J call TRBJ2-5; TRBD2 agrees at 8 bases. Germline V lookup: CDR1 MGHDK, CDR2 SYGVNS. The CDR3 runs 15 residues. Trimming at V came to 2 bases and at J to 5 bases, leaving 7 bases not matched to a gene. The CDR3 loop is CASSERGGGGETQYF. The DNA for the CDR3 is TGTGCCAGCAGTGAACGGGGGGGAGGGGGGGAGACCCAGTACTTC.

This chain connects TRBV7-2 to TRBJ1-6; no definite D call. Germline V gene sequence: CDR1 SGHTA, CDR2 FQGNSA. The CDR3 is 15 residues long. The V end lost 6 bases, the J end lost 5 bases, and 14 bases lay between the germline ends. The CDR3 DNA follows: TGTGCCAGCAGAGTCAGCCAGAGTAATAATTCACCCCTCCACTTT. Its protein product is CASRVSQSNNSPLHF.

This chain links TRBV19 with TRBJ2-5, with a weak D call TRBD2 (5 bases). Germline values: CDR1 LNHDA, CDR2 SQIVND (reference sequence). With 5 bases removed from V and 4 bases from J, the gap between germline ends came to 14 bases. There are 14 residues in the CDR3. CDR3 protein: CASSFNQEAETQYF. The CDR3 DNA sequence: TGTGCCAGTAGTTTCAATCAGGAGGCAGAGACCCAGTACTTC.

This clonotype was detected many times. This chain uses TRBV13 with TRBJ2-7, with TRBD1 matching 7 bases. This CDR3 region has 13 residues. From germline, CDR1 is PRHDT and CDR2 FYEKMQ (reference sequence). V was pared by 5 bases and J by 4 bases, with 5 bases of the junction left unmatched. For the CDR3, the DNA is TGTGCCAGCAGCAGAAACAGGGGTTACGAGCAGTACTTC. As protein: CASSRNRGYEQYF.

The chain uses TRBV5-8 and TRBJ1-1, with 9 bases fitting TRBD1. The ends lost 6 bases at V and 1 base at J; junction bases unmatched: 7. The germline V gene has CDR1 SGHTS and CDR2 YDEGEE. The CDR3 is made up of 15 amino acids. In DNA form, the CDR3 reads TGTGCCAGCAACTCGGGACAGGGTTGGAACACTGAAGCTTTCTTT. It is translated as CASNSGQGWNTEAFF. Full variable domain (outside the CDR3, taken from reference TRBV5-8 and TRBJ1-1): EAGVTQSPTHLIKTRGQQATLRCSPISGHTSVYWYQQALGLGLQFLLWYDEGEERNRGNFPPRFSGRQFPNYSSELNVNALELEDSALYLCASNSGQGWNTEAFFGQGTRLTVV.

This clonotype was detected many times. V gene TRBV5-1 combines with J gene TRBJ2-1, with TRBD2 identical over 10 bases. The CDR3 covers 14 residues. The trim removed 4 bases at V and 6 bases at J, leaving 4 bases unmatched. Germline V gene lookup returns CDR1 SGHRS and CDR2 YFSETQ. CDR3 nucleotide sequence: TGCGCCAGCAGCGCTAGCGGGAGCTTCAATGAGCAGTTCTTC. Encoded protein: CASSASGSFNEQFF.

The sample holds many counts of this clonotype. V is TRBV2 and J is TRBJ2-7; the match to TRBD2 covers 9 bases. With 5 bases clipped from V and 6 bases from J, the junction kept 8 bases outside the gene matches. Per the germline V gene, CDR1 is SNHLY and CDR2 is FYNNEI. This CDR3 region has 14 residues. The CDR3 DNA is TGTGCCAGCAGTCGACTAGCGGCACGGTCCGAGCAGTACTTC. Encoded protein: CASSRLAARSEQYF.

In its sample, this clonotype was seen many times. The rearrangement uses TRBV3-1 and TRBJ2-7; perhaps TRBD1 as D (6 bases). V lost 2 bases, J lost 2 bases, and 16 bases lay in between. CDR3 length equals 16 residues. Germline-derived CDR1 and CDR2 are LGHDT and YNNKEL (reference sequence). The CDR3 region has the DNA TGTGCCAGCAGCCAACTTTCCTCGGACAGCGCCTACGAGCAGTACTTC. Amino acids: CASSQLSSDSAYEQYF.

This clonotype was recorded at least ten times. The chain employs TRBV20-1 and TRBJ2-1, with 14 bases matching TRBD2. Per the germline V gene, CDR1 is DFQATT and CDR2 is SNEGSKA (reference sequence). Trimming removed 0 bases from V and 5 bases from J; junction bases left unmatched: 12. The CDR3 covers 19 residues. CDR3 DNA: TGCAGTGCTAGAGATATGGGACTAGCGGGAGCGAGTTTCAACAATGAGCAGTTCTTC. This codes for CSARDMGLAGASFNNEQFF.

The sample holds a few counts of this clonotype. A much bigger clone sits one base away, suggesting this may be a read error. The chain employs TRBV5-1 and TRBJ1-1; the D gene is possibly TRBD1 (5 bases). V was cut by 4 bases and J by 4 bases, with 17 bases left in between. This CDR3 spans 15 amino acids. CDR1 and CDR2 from the germline V gene are SGHRS and YFSETQ. The chain's CDR3 is CASSPGRPRSTEAFF. The CDR3 nucleotides are TGCGCCAGCAGCCCGGGACGGCCGCGTAGCACTGAAGCTTTCTTT. The full variable domain, in which reference TRBV5-1 and TRBJ1-1 provide the parts outside the CDR3, is KAGVTQTPRYLIKTRGQQVTLSCSPISGHRSVSWYQQTPGQGLQFLFEYFSETQRNKGNFPGRFSGRQFSNSRSEMNVSTLELGDSALYLCASSPGRPRSTEAFFGQGTRLTVV.

Many counts were recorded for this clonotype. DNA for the CDR3: TGTGCCAGTAACTCGCTTAGAGACAATGAGCAGTTCTTC. The encoded protein is CASNSLRDNEQFF. This chain uses TRBV19 with TRBJ2-1; D unresolved. Trimming left V 7 bases short and J 5 bases short, with 12 bases between. CDR3 length: 13 residues. CDR1 and CDR2 from the germline V gene are LNHDA and SQIVND (reference sequence). Using reference TRBV19 and TRBJ2-1 for the parts outside the CDR3, the full variable domain is DGGITQSPKYLFRKEGQNVTLSCEQNLNHDAMYWYRQDPGQGLRLIYYSQIVNDFQKGDIAEGYSVSREKKESFPLTVTSAQKNPTAFYLCASNSLRDNEQFFGPGTRLTVL.

This clonotype was seen more than once but under ten times. This chain links TRBV9 with TRBJ2-1; TRBD1 agrees at 8 bases. Germline lookup yields CDR1 SGDLS and CDR2 YYNGEE. With 3 bases clipped from V and 4 bases from J, the junction kept 6 bases outside the gene matches. The CDR3 sequence is 15 residues long. The CDR3: CASSEGTGAYNEQFF. The CDR3 coding sequence is TGTGCCAGCAGCGAGGGGACAGGTGCTTACAATGAGCAGTTCTTC.

Regarding this clonotype: Possible read error: a much larger clone is one base away. The chain recombines TRBV5-1 with TRBJ2-2; tentatively, D is TRBD1 (6 bases). The germline V gene has CDR1 SGHRS and CDR2 YFSETQ. The CDR3 totals 16 residues. The CDR3: CASSFLQGRGTRELFF. In DNA, the CDR3 is TGCGCCAGCAGCTTCCTCCAGGGGCGAGGCACCAGGGAGCTGTTTTTT.

This clonotype has at least ten counts. The V gene is TRBV9, the J gene TRBJ2-1; perhaps TRBD2 as D (5 bases). CDR1 SGDLS and CDR2 YYNGEE come from the germline V gene. V was clipped by 3 bases and J by 0 bases, with 10 bases between them. This CDR3 is 15 amino acids long. CDR3 sequence: CASSGAAPSYNEQFF. CDR3 nucleotides: TGTGCCAGCAGCGGAGCGGCCCCCTCCTACAATGAGCAGTTCTTC.

This clonotype was counted between two and nine times. This chain links TRBV28 with TRBJ1-3; D is undetermined. The CDR3 loop spans 13 amino acids. CDR1 and CDR2 from the germline V gene are MDHEN and SYDVKM. Trimming took off 7 bases at V and 0 bases at J, with 7 bases between the two ends. As DNA, the CDR3 is TGTGCCAGCAAAAAGGACTCTGGAAACACCATATATTTT. Translation: CASKKDSGNTIYF.

The chain uses TRBV19 and TRBJ1-4; D uncertain. CDR1 and CDR2 from the germline V gene are LNHDA and SQIVND (reference sequence). Trimming removed 4 bases from V and 5 bases from J, with 5 bases in between. CDR3 length: 12 amino acids. The chain's CDR3 is CASSRRNEKLFF. The CDR3 region has the DNA TGTGCCAGTAGTAGACGGAATGAAAAACTGTTTTTT.

This clonotype was counted at least ten times. Compared with germline, one end of the junction differs, possibly owing to a read error. The gene calls are TRBV7-2 and TRBJ2-7; unclear D gene. Germline-derived CDR1 and CDR2 are SGHTA and FQGNSA. The CDR3 consists of 11 residues. Written as DNA, the CDR3 is TGTGCCGGCAGCCTAGGGTACGAGCAGTACTTC. Translated: CAGSLGYEQYF.

The chain uses TRBV2 and TRBJ2-2; 8 bases match TRBD2. The germline CDR1 and CDR2 sequences are SNHLY and FYNNEI. With V trimmed by 5 bases and J by 4 bases, 12 bases remained unmatched. This CDR3 comprises 17 residues. The DNA for the CDR3 is TGTGCCAGCAGTCCCTCGGCCCTAGCGGGCATCACCGGGGAGCTGTTTTTT. Protein product: CASSPSALAGITGELFF.

The genes are TRBV2 and TRBJ2-1; 11 nucleotides align to TRBD2. The length of the CDR3 is 17 residues. Trimming removed 3 bases from V and 8 bases from J; junction bases left unmatched: 12. CDR1 is SNHLY, CDR2 FYNNEI, per germline. CDR3 sequence reads: CASSDRASGRIEDEQFF. The CDR3, as DNA: TGTGCCAGCAGTGATAGGGCTAGCGGGAGGATTGAAGATGAGCAGTTCTTC.